The 22 T cell receptor beta chains in this list originate from one sample, sequenced in a study of CD8 T cells in Susac syndrome. An input of about 0.5 to 1 ug of RNA was subjected to reverse transcription using random hexamers. TCRdb re-called the immunoSEQ multiplex PCR reads with MiXCR, one entry per CDR3 protein. In the table there are about 160,000 distinct CDR3 sequences, 90% to 95% of which are singletons. Sequencing was performed on CD4+ T cells from PBMCs. The receptors were sampled from a human donor in good health.

This chain joins TRBV29-1 and TRBJ2-3, with D tentatively TRBD2 (6 bases). CDR1 SQVTM and CDR2 ANQGSEA come from the germline V gene. There are 12 residues in the CDR3. Trimming removed 1 base from V and 6 bases from J, with 8 bases in between. For the CDR3, the DNA is TGCAGCGTTGAAGGTGGAGGGGATACGCAGTATTTT. It codes for CSVEGGGDTQYF.

The V call is TRBV24-1, the J call TRBJ2-3, with 8 bases matching TRBD2. The V gene's germline CDR1 is KGHDR and CDR2 SFDVKD. The CDR3 is made up of 16 amino acids. The V and J ends lost 3 bases and 1 base, in that order; junction bases with no gene match: 5. The CDR3 region has the DNA TGTGCCACCAGTGATGTTCGGGGGGGCCGCACAGATACGCAGTATTTT. Protein: CATSDVRGGRTDTQYF.

The CDR3 nucleotides read TGCGCCAGCAGCTCGGGACCGGTCTCCTACGAGCAGTACTTC. Residues: CASSSGPVSYEQYF. V is TRBV5-1 and J is TRBJ2-7; tentatively, D is TRBD1 or TRBD2 (5 bases each). Trimming stripped 3 bases from V and 0 bases from J, with 10 bases between. From germline, CDR1 is SGHRS and CDR2 YFSETQ. CDR3 length: 14 residues.

The rearrangement joins TRBV5-1 to TRBJ2-5; either TRBD1 or TRBD2 may supply D (5 bases each). The V and J ends lost 4 bases and 4 bases respectively, with 14 bases between them. Germline V gene data show CDR1 as SGHRS and CDR2 as YFSETQ. The CDR3 extends over 14 amino acids. The CDR3 spells CASSPGTWAETQYF. CDR3 bases: TGCGCCAGCAGCCCTGGGACCTGGGCAGAGACCCAGTACTTC.

This rearrangement joins TRBV3-1 to TRBJ2-7; D ambiguous. Germline lookup yields CDR1 LGHDT and CDR2 YNNKEL (reference sequence). Trimming removed 2 bases from V and 2 bases from J, with 10 bases in between. This CDR3 has 14 residues. The CDR3 reads CASSQFHSTYEQYF. CDR3 DNA sequence: TGTGCCAGCAGCCAATTTCACAGTACCTACGAGCAGTACTTC.

J is TRBJ1-2 and V is TRBV4-1; a possible D gene is TRBD1 (6 bases). There are 14 residues in the CDR3. Germline V gene sequence: CDR1 MGHRA, CDR2 YSYEKL. Trimming cost V 0 bases and J 5 bases, with 10 bases left between them. CDR3 sequence reads: CASSQDPQGYGYTF. CDR3 bases: TGCGCCAGCAGCCAAGATCCTCAGGGGTATGGCTACACCTTC.

This chain connects TRBV29-1 to TRBJ1-2; D remains unclear. Germline CDR1 reads SQVTM; CDR2 reads ANQGSEA. Trimming took off 0 bases at V and 3 bases at J, with 11 bases between the two ends. The CDR3 has 14 amino acids. The CDR3 nucleotides are TGCAGCGTTGAAGAAAGGGCTCCGGACTATGGCTACACCTTC. It encodes CSVEERAPDYGYTF. The whole variable domain, filled in from reference TRBV29-1 and TRBJ1-2, reads SAVISQKPSRDICQRGTSLTIQCQVDSQVTMMFWYRQQPGQSLTLIATANQGSEATYESGFVIDKFPISRPNLTFSTLTVSNMSPEDSSIYLCSVEERAPDYGYTFGSGTRLTVV.

CDR3 sequence reads: CASSDWTLGYGYTF. CDR3 in DNA: TGTGCCAGCAGCGACTGGACCCTGGGCTATGGCTACACCTTC. The chain carries TRBV7-9 and TRBJ1-2, with D unclear. The V end lost 5 bases, the J end lost 4 bases, and 14 bases lay between the germline ends. The V gene's germline CDR1 is SEHNR and CDR2 FQNEAQ (reference sequence). There are 14 residues in the CDR3.

This chain links TRBV29-1 with TRBJ1-2, with D tentatively TRBD1 (6 bases). Per the germline V gene, CDR1 is SQVTM and CDR2 is ANQGSEA. The length of the CDR3 is 14 residues. Trimming shortened V by 1 base and J by 8 bases, and 17 bases separated the two germline ends. The CDR3 DNA is TGCAGCGTTGAAGTCAGCCAGGGGAGTGGAGGCTACACCTTC. Protein: CSVEVSQGSGGYTF.

The chain links TRBV20-1 to TRBJ2-4, with TRBD1 as a possible D gene (5 bases). V lost 0 bases and J lost 3, with 12 bases in between. The CDR3 contains 15 residues. Per the germline V gene, CDR1 is DFQATT and CDR2 is SNEGSKA (reference sequence). CDR3 sequence: CSARDQGAVKNIQYF. The DNA for the CDR3 is TGCAGTGCTAGAGATCAAGGGGCGGTCAAAAACATTCAGTACTTC.

This rearrangement joins TRBV19 to TRBJ1-1, with D tentatively TRBD1 (6 bases). The CDR3 sequence is 15 residues long. Germline values: CDR1 LNHDA, CDR2 SQIVND (reference sequence). V lost 6 bases to trimming and J lost 1 base, with 15 bases between them. The CDR3 reads CASRSVGTQNTEAFF. CDR3 DNA sequence: TGTGCCAGTAGGTCTGTAGGGACACAGAACACTGAAGCTTTCTTT.

The chain links TRBV20-1 to TRBJ1-2; the D is unclear. V lost 6 bases and J 2 bases, leaving 13 bases between the germline ends. The CDR3 totals 13 residues. Germline V lookup: CDR1 DFQATT, CDR2 SNEGSKA (reference sequence). This CDR3 reads CSAPPTENYGYTF. The CDR3 DNA follows: TGCAGTGCACCCCCTACCGAGAACTATGGCTACACCTTC.

The chain couples TRBV2 to TRBJ2-3; perhaps TRBD1 as D (5 bases). The V and J ends lost 5 bases and 1 base respectively, with 10 bases between them. There are 14 residues in the CDR3. In germline, CDR1 is SNHLY, CDR2 FYNNEI. DNA of the CDR3: TGTGCCAGCAGTAGGGGTACCCGCACAGATACGCAGTATTTT. Protein product: CASSRGTRTDTQYF.

The chain is built from TRBV9 and TRBJ2-5, with D uncertain. The germline V gene has CDR1 SGDLS and CDR2 YYNGEE. The CDR3 spans 14 residues. V gave up 2 bases and J gave up 7 bases, with 15 bases separating them. CDR3 in DNA: TGTGCCAGCAGCGTCCTAAGTGACTTAGGGACCCAGTACTTC. This encodes CASSVLSDLGTQYF.

The CDR3 sequence: CASSLQGRETQYF. The CDR3 DNA follows: TGTGCCAGCAGTCTACAGGGGCGGGAGACCCAGTACTTC. The chain carries TRBV7-2 and TRBJ2-5; 7 positions agree with TRBD1. V shed 6 bases and J 5 bases; nucleotides not matched to a gene: 6. Germline values: CDR1 SGHTA, CDR2 FQGNSA. This CDR3 is 13 amino acids long.

The rearrangement links TRBV3-1 to TRBJ1-1; a weak D match, TRBD1 (6 bases). The V end lost 1 base, the J end lost 7 bases, and 19 bases lay between the germline ends. The CDR3 covers 16 residues. Germline V gene data show CDR1 as LGHDT and CDR2 as YNNKEL (reference sequence). The CDR3 DNA sequence: TGTGCCAGCAGCCAAGCAGTCCTACAGGGATCGGGTGAAGCTTTCTTT. It encodes CASSQAVLQGSGEAFF.

The J gene is TRBJ1-6, the V gene TRBV24-1; D is ambiguous. V gave up 10 bases and J gave up 11 bases, with 5 bases separating them. CDR1 and CDR2 from the germline V gene are KGHDR and SFDVKD. The CDR3 has 9 amino acids. In nucleotides, the CDR3 is TGTGCCACGTATACACCCCTCCACTTT. This encodes CATYTPLHF.

This chain joins TRBV6-2 or TRBV6-3 and TRBJ2-7; TRBD1 agrees at 9 bases. This CDR3 is built from 14 residues. Germline V gene lookup returns CDR1 MNHEY and CDR2 SVGEGT. After removal of 2 bases from V and 4 bases from J, the junction contained 3 bases not matched to a gene. CDR3 DNA: TGTGCCAGCAGTTACGTCGGGACAGGGTACGAGCAGTACTTC. It codes for CASSYVGTGYEQYF.

The chain joins TRBV29-1 to TRBJ2-6; D gene ambiguous. Germline CDR1 is SQVTM and CDR2 is ANQGSEA. CDR3 size: 13 residues. V was pared by 4 bases and J by 4 bases, with 8 bases between. The CDR3 protein is CSVAGYGANVLTF. CDR3 bases: TGCAGCGTTGCAGGTTACGGGGCCAACGTCCTGACTTTC.

V gene TRBV7-9 combines with J gene TRBJ2-1; the D is unclear. Germline V gene sequence: CDR1 SEHNR, CDR2 FQNEAQ (reference sequence). The CDR3 has 13 amino acids. V lost 1 base and J lost 10, with 11 bases in between. Here the CDR3 reads CASSLVAGREQFF. The CDR3 DNA sequence: TGTGCCAGCAGCTTAGTGGCTGGAAGAGAGCAGTTCTTC.

The V and J genes are TRBV2 and TRBJ2-1, with D tentatively TRBD1 (6 bases). Trimming pared 3 bases from V and 3 bases from J, leaving 6 bases between. Germline CDR1 is SNHLY and CDR2 is FYNNEI. The CDR3 sequence is 13 residues long. The CDR3 protein is CASSEDSYNEQFF. CDR3 nucleotide sequence: TGTGCCAGCAGTGAGGACAGCTACAATGAGCAGTTCTTC.

This clonotype was seen only once. This CDR3 is CASSMVGGGRNQPQHF. The CDR3 bases are TGTGCCAGTAGTATGGTAGGAGGGGGCCGCAATCAGCCCCAGCATTTT. The chain has TRBV19 and TRBJ1-5; 7 bases line up with TRBD1. Germline CDR1 reads LNHDA; CDR2 reads SQIVND (reference sequence). V dropped 3 bases and J dropped 2; count of bases not matched to a gene: 7. This CDR3 is 16 amino acids long.